This entry lists 15 T cell receptor beta chains sequenced from one sample in a study of cytomegalovirus exposure and HLA in healthy donors. PCR employed 60 Vbeta and 13 Jbeta primers. Data came from immunoSEQ multiplex PCR; TCRdb stores just in-frame clones and leaves some out. Found here are under 200,000 clones, about 85% of them singletons; the top ten hold about 3.8%. The sequencing input was PBMCs. The receptors originated from a man between 50 and 59 years old in good health and CMV-seronegative.

The chain couples TRBV7-9 to TRBJ1-1; a weak D match, TRBD1 (6 bases). Germline CDR1 and CDR2: SEHNR and FQNEAQ (reference sequence). V was trimmed by 5 bases and J by 0 bases, leaving 10 bases between them. The CDR3 is 14 residues long. The CDR3 sequence is CASSTGPLNTEAFF. As DNA, the CDR3 is TGTGCCAGCAGCACAGGGCCGTTGAACACTGAAGCTTTCTTT.

This sequence joins TRBV7-8 and TRBJ2-7; TRBD1 matches 9 bases. Trimming took 2 bases from V and 5 from J; bases not matched to a gene: 7. The CDR3 sequence is 15 residues long. Germline values: CDR1 SGHVS, CDR2 FQNEAQ. CDR3 loop: CASSLRGQGFNEQYF. CDR3 nucleotides: TGTGCCAGCAGCTTACGAGGACAGGGGTTCAACGAGCAGTACTTC. The variable domain in full, completed from reference TRBV7-8 and TRBJ2-7, reads GAGVSQSPRYKVAKRGQDVALRCDPISGHVSLFWYQQALGQGPEFLTYFQNEAQLDKSGLPSDRFFAERPEGSVSTLKIQRTQQEDSAVYLCASSLRGQGFNEQYFGPGTRLTVT.

The chain combines TRBV7-2 with TRBJ2-2; 8 bases map to TRBD1. The V segment lost 5 bases and the J segment 3 bases; nucleotides outside the gene matches: 8. Per germline, CDR1 SGHTA and CDR2 FQGNSA. The CDR3 is 16 residues long. CDR3 in DNA: TGTGCCAGCAGCACACAGGGGGTGCGGTACACCGGGGAGCTGTTTTTT. It encodes CASSTQGVRYTGELFF.

The V call is TRBV7-9, the J call TRBJ2-1; 9 bases fit TRBD2. The CDR3 is 16 amino acids. The trim removed 0 bases at V and 2 bases at J, leaving 2 bases unmatched. Germline V gene data show CDR1 as SEHNR and CDR2 as FQNEAQ (reference sequence). CDR3 sequence (DNA): TGTGCCAGCAGCTTAGCGGGCGGGGGGGCCTACAATGAGCAGTTCTTC. This encodes CASSLAGGGAYNEQFF. Combining the CDR3 with reference TRBV7-9 and TRBJ2-1 gives the whole variable domain DTGVSQNPRHKITKRGQNVTFRCDPISEHNRLYWYRQTLGQGPEFLTYFQNEAQLEKSRLLSDRFSAERPKGSFSTLEIQRTEQGDSAMYLCASSLAGGGAYNEQFFGPGTRLTVL.

The V gene is TRBV12-5, the J gene TRBJ1-5, with D possibly being TRBD1 (6 bases). In germline, CDR1 is LGHNT, CDR2 FRNRAP. The CDR3 consists of 12 residues. The ends were cut back, 7 bases at V and 7 bases at J, with 11 bases in the middle. This CDR3 reads CASVTGTQPQHF. The CDR3 coding sequence is TGTGCTAGTGTTACAGGGACCCAGCCCCAGCATTTT.

This clone was seen a few times. This chain joins TRBV25-1 and TRBJ2-4, with 8 bases matching TRBD1. V lost 4 bases to trimming and J lost 9 bases; unmatched junction nucleotides: 8. Germline V gene data show CDR1 as MGHDK and CDR2 as SYGVNS. This CDR3 comprises 14 residues. The CDR3 region has the DNA TGTGCCAGCAGTGTTGGGACAGGCGTCAGCATTCAGTACTTC. This codes for CASSVGTGVSIQYF.

This clone appeared a single time. The rearrangement joins TRBV9 to TRBJ2-2; D perhaps matches TRBD1 (5 bases). Trimming took off 0 bases at V and 4 bases at J, with 10 bases between the two ends. This CDR3 spans 15 amino acids. Per germline, CDR1 SGDLS and CDR2 YYNGEE. CDR3 sequence reads: CASSVDWTTTGELFF. Here the CDR3 DNA reads TGTGCCAGCAGCGTAGATTGGACAACCACCGGGGAGCTGTTTTTT.

CDR3 amino acids: CASSRLSGGSETQYF. The CDR3 nucleotides read TGTGCCAGCAGCCGGCTTAGCGGGGGATCAGAGACCCAGTACTTC. The V gene is TRBV7-9, the J gene TRBJ2-5, with TRBD2 matching over 9 bases. This CDR3 spans 15 amino acids. Germline lookup yields CDR1 SEHNR and CDR2 FQNEAQ (reference sequence). V was pared by 5 bases and J by 4 bases, with 8 bases of the junction left unmatched.

The chain joins TRBV7-8 to TRBJ2-7; 12 bases agree with TRBD2. CDR1 and CDR2 from the germline V gene are SGHVS and FQNEAQ. J gave up 0 bases and V 7 bases, and 7 bases lay outside the gene matches. The CDR3 length is 16 residues. The CDR3 protein is CASIPQTSGSSYEQYF. DNA of the CDR3: TGTGCCAGCATCCCCCAGACTAGCGGGAGCTCCTACGAGCAGTACTTC.

The rearrangement links TRBV12-5 to TRBJ2-7; no firm D call. This CDR3 region has 12 residues. The germline V gene has CDR1 LGHNT and CDR2 FRNRAP. Trimming took off 7 bases at V and 3 bases at J, with 10 bases between the two ends. The DNA of the CDR3 is TGTGCTAGTGCTCTACCCTACTACGAGCAGTACTTC. It encodes CASALPYYEQYF.

This rearrangement joins TRBV18 to TRBJ2-7; 11 bases match TRBD2. The V gene end was trimmed by 3 bases and the J gene end by 3 bases; junction bases not matched to a gene: 7. Germline assignment: CDR1 KGHSH and CDR2 LQKENI. This CDR3 is 16 amino acids long. CDR3 protein: CASSPPGLADLYEQYF. The CDR3 region has the DNA TGTGCCAGCTCACCCCCGGGACTAGCGGACCTCTACGAGCAGTACTTC.

The chain recombines TRBV4-3 with TRBJ2-2; 9 bases match TRBD1. V shed 3 bases, J shed 9 bases, and the junction held 5 bases outside the gene matches. The CDR3 is made up of 14 amino acids. CDR1 LGHNA and CDR2 YSLEER come from the germline V gene. CDR3 nucleotides: TGCGCCAGCAGCCATAACAGGGGGCTAAGGGAGCTGTTTTTT. It translates to CASSHNRGLRELFF.

The chain couples TRBV19 to TRBJ1-2; no definite D call. The CDR3 totals 12 residues. In germline, CDR1 is LNHDA, CDR2 SQIVND (reference sequence). V lost 6 bases to trimming and J lost 6 bases, with 11 bases between them. CDR3 coding DNA: TGTGCCAGTAGAAGAGGTCTCGATGGCTACACCTTC. This encodes CASRRGLDGYTF.

The gene calls are TRBV7-8 and TRBJ2-3, with D perhaps TRBD2 (5 bases). The CDR3 extends over 17 amino acids. Between the trimmed V and J ends, which lost 5 bases and 5 bases, there was a span of 23 bases. Germline CDR1 SGHVS, CDR2 FQNEAQ. The CDR3 here is CASSLHPDAGWGDTQYF. The CDR3 coding sequence is TGTGCCAGCAGCCTCCACCCAGATGCGGGTTGGGGAGATACGCAGTATTTT.

The chain has TRBV15 and TRBJ1-4; D perhaps matches TRBD1 (6 bases). This CDR3 has 18 amino acids. Between the trimmed V and J ends, which lost 3 bases and 8 bases, there was a span of 25 bases. CDR1 and CDR2 (germline): LNHNV, YYDKDF (reference sequence). CDR3 sequence reads: CATSSSPSPGEFREKLFF. The CDR3 DNA reads TGTGCCACCAGCAGTAGCCCTTCGCCAGGGGAGTTTCGGGAAAAACTGTTTTTT.